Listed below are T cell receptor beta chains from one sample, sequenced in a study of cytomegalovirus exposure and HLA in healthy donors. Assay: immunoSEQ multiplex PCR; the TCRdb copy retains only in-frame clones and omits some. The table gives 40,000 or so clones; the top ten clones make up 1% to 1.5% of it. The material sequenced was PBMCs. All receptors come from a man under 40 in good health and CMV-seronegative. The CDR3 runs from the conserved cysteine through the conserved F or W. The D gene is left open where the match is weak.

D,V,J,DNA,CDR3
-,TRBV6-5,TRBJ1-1,TGTGCCAGCAGCCCCGCGGGGATGAACACTGAAGCTTTCTTT,CASSPAGMNTEAFF
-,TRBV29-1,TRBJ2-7,TGCAGCGTTGGGCAGGGGTCCTCCTACGAGCAGTACTTC,CSVGQGSSYEQYF
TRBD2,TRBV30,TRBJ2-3,TGTGCCTGGATGGACCTACTAGCGAGGAGCACAGATACGCAGTATTTT,CAWMDLLARSTDTQYF
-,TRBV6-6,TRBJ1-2,TGTGCCAGCAGGACCCCCCAGGGGAACTATGGCTACACCTTC,CASRTPQGNYGYTF
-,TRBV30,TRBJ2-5,TGTGCCTGGAGGGAGAGAGAGACCCAGTACTTC,CAWRERETQYF
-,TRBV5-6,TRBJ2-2,TGTGCCAGCAGCCCACAGGTTCCGAACACCGGGGAGCTGTTTTTT,CASSPQVPNTGELFF
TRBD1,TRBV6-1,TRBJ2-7,TGTGCCAGCAGTAGGACAGGGCAGACTTACGAGCAGTACTTC,CASSRTGQTYEQYF
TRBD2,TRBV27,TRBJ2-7,TGTGCCAGCAGTTCAACTAGCGGGAGGTATGGGGAGCAGTACTTC,CASSSTSGRYGEQYF
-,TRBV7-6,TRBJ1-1,TGTGCCAGCAGCCCGGAGGACGGCCGGGAAGCTTTCTTT,CASSPEDGREAFF
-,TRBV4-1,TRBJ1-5,TGCGCCAGCAGCCCAATTCTCGGGAATCAGCCCCAGCATTTT,CASSPILGNQPQHF
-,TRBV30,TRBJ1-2,TGTGCCTGGAGTCCGGTGGGCGTCGCGGGCTACACCTTC,CAWSPVGVAGYTF
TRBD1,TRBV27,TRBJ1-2,TGTGCCAGCAGTCAAGGGACAGGCACGAGAACCTTC,CASSQGTGTRTF
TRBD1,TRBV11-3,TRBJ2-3,TGTGCCAGCAGCCCTTTGGGACAGGGTGGAACAGATACGCAGTATTTT,CASSPLGQGGTDTQYF
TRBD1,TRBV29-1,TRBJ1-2,TGCAGCGTTGACATCGGTGGACAGGGCCGGGGCTATGGCTACACCTTC,CSVDIGGQGRGYGYTF
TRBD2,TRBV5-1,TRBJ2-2,TGCGCCAGCAGCTTCCCTTCCGGACTAGCGAACACCGGGGAGCTGTTTTTT,CASSFPSGLANTGELFF
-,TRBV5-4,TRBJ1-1,TGTGCCAGCAGCTACAGGGTAAACACTGAAGCTTTCTTT,CASSYRVNTEAFF